This T cell receptor beta chain was sequenced for a study of blood T cell repertoires in COVID-19. Looking at the study overall: Specimens from acute and convalescent COVID-19 originated in the United States, Italy and Spain. Sources were T cells, B-cell-depleted T cells, or PBMCs; the material itself was cDNA or gDNA.

Per the original data handling: It was from reference gene primer amplification that nucleated cell counts were estimated. Repertoires were generated with immunoSEQ multiplex PCR, while TCRdb's copy carries only in-frame clones and drops some. V, J and clone size were drawn from that table, and D and trimming were deduced from the DNA. In the table there are approximately 250,000 clones, 70% to 90% of which are singletons. V trimming: 4 bases; J trimming: 8 bases; junction bases outside the gene matches: 9. The V gene's germline CDR1 is SEHNR and CDR2 FQNEAQ (reference sequence). The CDR3 length is 14 residues.

V is TRBV7-9 and J is TRBJ1-1, with 8 bases fitting TRBD1. Sequencing was carried out using peripheral blood. The TCR sequence derives from a man between 25 and 39 years old with active or convalescent COVID-19. CDR3 bases: TGTGCCAGCAGCTCCCCATCGACAGGGGACGAAGCTTTCTTT. Encoded protein: CASSSPSTGDEAFF.